Below are 17 T cell receptor beta chains sequenced from a single sample in a study of blood T cell repertoires in COVID-19. TCRdb keeps only in-frame clones here, not all; method: immunoSEQ multiplex PCR. The sample shows under 140,000 clones, about 70% of them seen only once. Input material: peripheral blood. The origin of the receptors is a woman in her fifties or sixties with acute or convalescent COVID-19.

V usage is TRBV5-6 and J usage is TRBJ1-2; 9 bases are shared with TRBD1. Germline V gives CDR1 SGHDT, CDR2 YYEEEE. J gave up 1 base and V 7 bases, and 8 bases lay outside the gene matches. This CDR3 contains 15 residues. CDR3 sequence (DNA): TGTGCCAGCTCCTTGGGGGACAGGGATAACTATGGCTACACCTTC. Its translation: CASSLGDRDNYGYTF.

The rearrangement joins TRBV18 to TRBJ2-7, with no clear D. The germline V gene has CDR1 KGHSH and CDR2 LQKENI. V lost 2 bases to trimming and J lost 2 bases, with 7 bases between them. The CDR3 has 13 amino acids. CDR3 loop: CASSPTSPYEQYF. Here the CDR3 DNA reads TGTGCCAGCTCACCAACATCCCCCTACGAGCAGTACTTC.

This sequence joins TRBV23-1 and TRBJ2-3; D possibly corresponds to TRBD1 (8 bases). TRBV23-1 is known as an ORF, though its function is uncertain. V lost 0 bases and J 5 bases, leaving 15 bases between the germline ends. The CDR3 runs 16 residues. CDR3 sequence reads: CASSQSVDREGDTQYF. In DNA form, the CDR3 reads TGCGCCAGCAGTCAATCTGTGGACAGGGAGGGAGATACGCAGTATTTT.

V usage is TRBV3-1 (or the pseudogene TRBV3-2) and J usage is TRBJ1-2; 7 positions match TRBD1. V lost 2 bases to trimming and J lost 6 bases; unmatched junction nucleotides: 6. CDR1 LGHDT and CDR2 YNNKEL come from the germline V gene (reference sequence). This CDR3 region has 14 residues. CDR3 sequence reads: CASSQSDRNHGYTF. The CDR3 DNA is TGTGCCAGCAGCCAATCGGACAGGAATCATGGCTACACCTTC.

The J gene is TRBJ1-2, the V gene TRBV5-1; D is undetermined. Per the germline V gene, CDR1 is SGHRS and CDR2 is YFSETQ. This CDR3 is 13 amino acids long. V lost 7 bases and J lost 4, with 14 bases in between. In DNA form, the CDR3 reads TGCGCCAGCCGCCCGGGAGAGGGCTATGGCTACACCTTC. Translation: CASRPGEGYGYTF.

This clone was detected a few times. V is TRBV7-3 and J is TRBJ2-6; D remains ambiguous. CDR3 length equals 14 residues. Per germline, CDR1 SGHTA and CDR2 FQGTGA. Trimming took 5 bases from V and 0 from J, leaving 5 bases between them. The chain's CDR3 is CASSHSSGANVLTF. The CDR3, as DNA: TGTGCCAGCAGCCACAGCTCTGGGGCCAACGTCCTGACTTTC.

The J gene is TRBJ1-5, the V gene TRBV7-2; 10 bases fit TRBD1. V trimming: 3 bases; J trimming: 6 bases; junction bases outside the gene matches: 5. This CDR3 has 15 amino acids. Germline lookup yields CDR1 SGHTA and CDR2 FQGNSA. The CDR3 region is CASSLTGTGVQPQHF. The CDR3 nucleotides read TGTGCCAGCAGCTTGACTGGGACAGGGGTTCAGCCCCAGCATTTT.

The rearrangement links TRBV18 to TRBJ1-1, with 9 nucleotides matching TRBD1. Trimming took 3 bases from V and 8 from J; bases not matched to a gene: 7. There are 14 residues in the CDR3. CDR1 and CDR2 from the germline V gene are KGHSH and LQKENI. The CDR3 spells CASSPGTGSSEAFF. In DNA, the CDR3 is TGTGCCAGCTCACCGGGGACAGGGTCATCGGAAGCTTTCTTT.

J is TRBJ1-5 and V is TRBV29-1; 9 positions agree with TRBD1. The trim removed 6 bases at V and 4 bases at J, leaving 10 bases unmatched. This CDR3 spans 15 amino acids. The germline V gene has CDR1 SQVTM and CDR2 ANQGSEA. CDR3 in amino acids: CSVREQGAGNQPQHF. For the CDR3, the DNA is TGCAGCGTAAGAGAACAGGGGGCTGGGAATCAGCCCCAGCATTTT.

This sequence joins TRBV7-8 and TRBJ2-6; 7 nucleotides line up with TRBD1. V trimming: 5 bases; J trimming: 2 bases; junction bases outside the gene matches: 9. CDR3 size: 17 residues. Germline CDR1 SGHVS, CDR2 FQNEAQ. This chain's CDR3 is CASSHPLDRAGANVLTF. CDR3 nucleotide sequence: TGTGCCAGCAGCCATCCCCTAGACAGGGCTGGGGCCAACGTCCTGACTTTC.

The chain couples TRBV28 to TRBJ1-1; D not resolved. The V and J ends lost 7 bases and 1 base respectively, with 13 bases between them. The CDR3 is 14 residues long. Germline-derived CDR1 and CDR2 are MDHEN and SYDVKM. CDR3 nucleotide sequence: TGTGCCAGCACTTTTGTTCGCGCGAACACTGAAGCTTTCTTT. Translation: CASTFVRANTEAFF.

The CDR3 sequence is CASSLNSYNEQFF. Written as DNA, the CDR3 is TGTGCCAGCAGTCTAAACAGTTACAATGAGCAGTTCTTC. The chain uses TRBV27 and TRBJ2-1, with D unresolved. This CDR3 is 13 amino acids long. The V gene's germline CDR1 is MNHEY and CDR2 SMNVEV (reference sequence). V shed 5 bases and J shed 4 bases, with 9 bases lying between them.

The rearrangement uses TRBV24-1 and TRBJ1-5; 9 bases align to TRBD1. The CDR3 loop spans 17 amino acids. Germline values: CDR1 KGHDR, CDR2 SFDVKD. The V gene end was trimmed by 4 bases and the J gene end by 7 bases; junction bases not matched to a gene: 13. As DNA, the CDR3 is TGTGCCACCAGTGACACCGGGACAGGGACGGCAAAACAGCCCCAGCATTTT. Its translation is CATSDTGTGTAKQPQHF.

This rearrangement joins TRBV24-1 to TRBJ2-3; 10 bases agree with TRBD2. V dropped 9 bases and J dropped 0; count of bases not matched to a gene: 2. This CDR3 has 14 residues. Per germline, CDR1 KGHDR and CDR2 SFDVKD. Written as DNA, the CDR3 is TGTGCCACCCGGACTAGCGGAAGCACAGATACGCAGTATTTT. Translating gives CATRTSGSTDTQYF.

V and J are TRBV28 and TRBJ1-2; D gene ambiguous. Per germline, CDR1 MDHEN and CDR2 SYDVKM. V was cut by 4 bases and J by 7 bases, with 10 bases left in between. The CDR3 runs 12 residues. This CDR3 reads CASSSVTGGYTF. The CDR3 region has the DNA TGTGCCAGCAGTTCCGTGACGGGTGGCTACACCTTC.

The chain links TRBV27 to TRBJ2-5, with 8 positions matching TRBD2. V trimming: 8 bases; J trimming: 5 bases; junction bases outside the gene matches: 10. The germline CDR1 and CDR2 sequences are MNHEY and SMNVEV (reference sequence). The CDR3 is made up of 14 amino acids. The CDR3 sequence is CASWDGGGGETQYF. In DNA form, the CDR3 reads TGTGCCAGCTGGGACGGGGGGGGCGGGGAGACCCAGTACTTC.

This clone was counted a single time. The V gene is TRBV18, the J gene TRBJ1-2; 7 bases are a match to TRBD1. V trimming: 4 bases; J trimming: 4 bases; junction bases outside the gene matches: 6. Germline CDR1 is KGHSH and CDR2 is LQKENI. The length of the CDR3 is 14 residues. CDR3 amino acids: CASSLDRATYGYTF. In DNA, the CDR3 is TGTGCCAGCTCACTTGACAGGGCAACCTATGGCTACACCTTC.